This is a list of T cell receptor beta chains from one sample in a study of shared clonotypes between healthy human individuals. Data came from immunoSEQ multiplex PCR; TCRdb stores just in-frame clones and leaves some out. The sample has 2 million to 2.5 million clones, around 95% seen once. The source material was naive CD4+ T cells sorted from blood. Every receptor here comes from a man younger than 30 in good health. Each CDR3 is given with its conserved first and last residue. The D gene is left open where the match is weak. Not every row has a clone size; where given, it reads once, few, many or a size class.

.,TRBJ2-3,.,TRBV18,TGTGCCAGCTCACCCTACAGCGGATCAGGCACAGATACGCAGTATTTT,CASSPYSGSGTDTQYF
.,TRBJ2-3,.,TRBV30,TGTGCCTGGAGGAGAGCGGCTAGCACAGATACGCAGTATTTT,CAWRRAASTDTQYF
.,TRBJ2-5,.,TRBV11-2,TGTGCCAGCAGCTTAGACGGGAGCTCACAAGAGACCCAGTACTTC,CASSLDGSSQETQYF
.,TRBJ2-7,.,TRBV19,TGTGCCAGTAGTACTACCAGGGGTAGCTACGAGCAGTACTTC,CASSTTRGSYEQYF
.,TRBJ1-4,once,TRBV11-3,TGTGCCAGCAGCTTCCCCTGGCCATCAACTAATGAAAAACTGTTTTTT,CASSFPWPSTNEKLFF
TRBD1,TRBJ2-1,.,TRBV5-1,TGCGCCAGCAGCCCTGGGACAGGGGGCTCCTACAATGAGCAGTTCTTC,CASSPGTGGSYNEQFF
.,TRBJ1-6,.,TRBV4-1,TGCGCCAGCAGCCAAGATATCCTAGGGACGGATAATTCACCCCTCCACTTT,CASSQDILGTDNSPLHF
.,TRBJ2-5,.,TRBV28,TGTGCCAGCACCCAGGGTCCGGAGACCCAGTACTTC,CASTQGPETQYF
.,TRBJ1-2,.,TRBV13,TGTGCCAGCAGCTTAGGTACAAGGAACTATGGCTACACCTTC,CASSLGTRNYGYTF
TRBD2,TRBJ2-3,.,TRBV25-1,TGTGCCAGCAGAACTAGCGGGAGAACAGATACGCAGTATTTT,CASRTSGRTDTQYF
.,TRBJ2-5,.,TRBV19,TGTGCCAGTAGTAGGGCCAGGCGTAACTTGGAGACCCAGTACTTC,CASSRARRNLETQYF
.,TRBJ1-6,.,TRBV18,TGTGCCAGCTCACCAGGGGGCGCGGGATCACCCCTCCACTTT,CASSPGGAGSPLHF
.,TRBJ2-2,.,TRBV5-1,TGCGCCAGCAGCCCCGGAGACACCGGGGAGCTGTTTTTT,CASSPGDTGELFF
.,TRBJ1-2,.,TRBV30,TGTGCCTGGAGTGTACGGGTCAATAACTATGGCTACACCTTC,CAWSVRVNNYGYTF
.,TRBJ1-2,.,TRBV6-5,TGTGCCAGCAGTTACTCGAAGGGGGAGAGCTATGGCTACACCTTC,CASSYSKGESYGYTF
TRBD2,TRBJ2-3,.,TRBV5-6,TGTGCCAGCAGCTTTAGGACTAGCGGAACAGATACGCAGTATTTT,CASSFRTSGTDTQYF
.,TRBJ2-7,.,TRBV18,TGTGCCAGCTCACCACTCGGGCAGGGTTACGATTACGAGCAGTACTTC,CASSPLGQGYDYEQYF
.,TRBJ2-2,.,TRBV6-6,TGTGCCAGCACTGGACAGATCCCCGGGGAGCTGTTTTTT,CASTGQIPGELFF
.,TRBJ2-3,.,TRBV7-8,TGTGCCAGCAGCTGGATTGGGACGGAAACTAGGGATACGCAGTATTTT,CASSWIGTETRDTQYF
.,TRBJ2-1,.,TRBV7-9,TGTGCCAGCACCCCGAGCTCCTACAATGAGCAGTTCTTC,CASTPSSYNEQFF
.,TRBJ2-7,.,TRBV27,TGTGCCAGCACCCCCGTAGGTTTTGGGACCGGGGAGCAGTACTTC,CASTPVGFGTGEQYF
TRBD1,TRBJ2-7,once,TRBV19,TGTGCCAGTAGTTCCCAGGGGGCCGAGCAGTACTTC,CASSSQGAEQYF
.,TRBJ1-2,.,TRBV2,TGTGCCAGCAGGAAGGAGGGCGGTGATAACTATGGCTACACCTTC,CASRKEGGDNYGYTF
TRBD2,TRBJ2-3,.,TRBV29-1,TGCAGCGTTGCAGAAGAGGCTAGCGGGGGGGCAGATACGCAGTATTTT,CSVAEEASGGADTQYF
TRBD1,TRBJ2-7,.,TRBV29-1,TGCAGCGTGCGGACAGGGGTGGGCGAGCAGTACTTC,CSVRTGVGEQYF
.,TRBJ1-5,.,TRBV19,TGTGCCAGTAGCGGTAATCAGCCCCAGCATTTT,CASSGNQPQHF
TRBD2,TRBJ2-7,.,TRBV7-2,TGTGCCAGCAGCAGTCGGATAGCGGGAACGGATTCCTACGAGCAGTACTTC,CASSSRIAGTDSYEQYF
.,TRBJ1-5,.,TRBV30,TGTGCCTGCGGGGGTGTTGGCCTGAATCAGCCCCAGCATTTT,CACGGVGLNQPQHF
TRBD1,TRBJ2-2,.,TRBV11-2,TGTGCCAGCAGAGCCGGGACAGGGGGCTTTGGCGGGGAGCTGTTTTTT,CASRAGTGGFGGELFF
.,TRBJ1-4,.,TRBV11-2,TGTGCCAGCACCACGGAACGGGCGAATGAAAAACTGTTTTTT,CASTTERANEKLFF
TRBD1,TRBJ2-7,.,TRBV6-5,TGTGCCAGCAGTCGCCGACAGGGGGGCTACGAGCAGTACTTC,CASSRRQGGYEQYF
.,TRBJ1-2,.,TRBV10-3,TGTGCCATCGGTGCGGGGGTTGGCTACACCTTC,CAIGAGVGYTF
.,TRBJ2-1,.,TRBV5-1,TGCGCCAGCAGCTTGTTCCCCGACCAGGACGAGCAGTTCTTC,CASSLFPDQDEQFF
.,TRBJ2-1,.,TRBV10-2,TGCGCCAGCAGTGCAGGGAGCCCCTACAATGAGCAGTTCTTC,CASSAGSPYNEQFF
TRBD1,TRBJ1-1,.,TRBV29-1,TGCAGCGTTAACAGGGGTTATCGGGCCGAAGCTTTCTTT,CSVNRGYRAEAFF
TRBD2,TRBJ2-7,.,TRBV7-9,TGTGCCAGCAGCTTAGCGCTTGGGACTAGTACCTACGAGCAGTACTTC,CASSLALGTSTYEQYF
.,TRBJ1-6,.,TRBV5-4,TGTGCCAGCAGCCCGGGACCGGAGAATTCACCCCTCCACTTT,CASSPGPENSPLHF
.,TRBJ1-2,.,TRBV28,TGTGCCAGCAGTATCCCGGGACCCTATGGCTACACCTTC,CASSIPGPYGYTF
.,TRBJ2-7,.,TRBV18,TGTGCCAGCTCACATTCTAGCTTCCCCTCCTACGAGCAGTACTTC,CASSHSSFPSYEQYF
.,TRBJ2-3,.,TRBV4-1,TGCGCCAGCAGCCAATTAGACAGACCAATCACAGATACGCAGTATTTT,CASSQLDRPITDTQYF
.,TRBJ1-4,.,TRBV9,TGTGCCAGCAGCGCCCGAACAGGGAGGGATGAAAAACTGTTTTTT,CASSARTGRDEKLFF
.,TRBJ2-5,.,TRBV29-1,TGCAGCCTAGGGACGGCGGAGACCCAGTACTTC,CSLGTAETQYF
.,TRBJ2-5,.,TRBV28,TGTGCCAGCAGTTTACTCCGGGCCCTCTACCCCCCCCTGTACTTC,CASSLLRALYPPLYF
.,TRBJ2-1,.,TRBV4-3,TGCGCCAGCAGCCCCCACCCGTCAGTTGCTGAGCAGTTCTTC,CASSPHPSVAEQFF